The following is a T cell receptor beta chain sequence with its context. Libraries were prepared by immunoSEQ multiplex PCR; TCRdb keeps only in-frame clonotypes and omits some of them. The data show some 300,000 clones, just under 90% seen once. This specimen belongs to a study of blood T cell repertoires in COVID-19. Trimming took 1 base from V and 7 from J; bases not matched to a gene: 9. The V gene's germline CDR1 is SGHKS and CDR2 YYEKEE (reference sequence). There are 16 residues in the CDR3. V is TRBV5-5 and J is TRBJ2-1; TRBD1 matches 9 bases. This sequence was found in a woman between 50 and 59 years old who had been exposed to COVID-19. Sample: PBMCs or T cells enriched from blood (not recorded which). CDR3 protein: CASSLPLDRGSNEQFF. In nucleotides, the CDR3 is TGTGCCAGCAGCTTGCCCCTGGACAGGGGTTCAAATGAGCAGTTCTTC.